These T cell receptor beta chains were read from a single sample in a study of shared clonotypes between healthy human individuals. TCRdb's table, derived via immunoSEQ multiplex PCR, lists solely in-frame clones and lacks some. The sample has 630,000 or so clones; nearly 98% are singletons. The sample was naive CD8+ T cells sorted from blood. All receptors come from a man aged 25 to 45 in good health. Both conserved end residues are part of each CDR3. Fields, in order: V gene, D gene, J gene, CDR3 DNA, CDR3 protein. D genes are given only for firm matches.

V: TRBV2; D: -; J: TRBJ1-1; DNA: TGTGCCAGCAGTGACCAGACCCCTGAAGCTTTCTTT; CDR3: CASSDQTPEAFF
V: TRBV28; D: TRBD1; J: TRBJ2-2; DNA: TGTGCCAGCAGTTCTCTCTTGGACAGGTCCACCGGGGAGCTGTTTTTT; CDR3: CASSSLLDRSTGELFF
V: TRBV5-6; D: -; J: TRBJ2-6; DNA: TGTGCCAGCAGCTTTGGACTCTCTGGGGCCAACGTCCTGACTTTC; CDR3: CASSFGLSGANVLTF
V: TRBV27; D: -; J: TRBJ1-5; DNA: TGTGCCAGCAGCCGGGCGGCGGGCAATCAGCCCCAGCATTTT; CDR3: CASSRAAGNQPQHF
V: TRBV5-1; D: -; J: TRBJ1-4; DNA: TGCGCCAGCAGCTTGGAGGGTCCTGACATACCATCACTGTTTTTT; CDR3: CASSLEGPDIPSLFF
V: TRBV27; D: TRBD2; J: TRBJ2-1; DNA: TGTGCCAGCAGTTCCGTTAAACTAGCGGATAGCTCCTACAATGAGCAGTTCTTC; CDR3: CASSSVKLADSSYNEQFF
V: TRBV6-4; D: -; J: TRBJ2-7; DNA: TGTGCCAGCAGACTACAGATATCTAAATATACCGAGCAGTACTTC; CDR3: CASRLQISKYTEQYF
V: TRBV27; D: TRBD2; J: TRBJ2-3; DNA: TGTGCCAGCACCTCTCGCGGGAGATCCGATACGCAGTATTTT; CDR3: CASTSRGRSDTQYF
V: TRBV30; D: TRBD2; J: TRBJ2-7; DNA: TGTGCCTGGAGTGTACCTGGGCTAGCGGGATACTCCTACGAGCAGTACTTC; CDR3: CAWSVPGLAGYSYEQYF
V: TRBV5-1; D: -; J: TRBJ1-2; DNA: TGCGCCAGCAGCTACCCGGGACAAACTAACTATGGCTACACCTTC; CDR3: CASSYPGQTNYGYTF